The 3 T cell receptor beta chains below were found in one sample sequenced in a study of shared clonotypes between healthy human individuals. TCRdb keeps only in-frame clones here, not all; method: immunoSEQ multiplex PCR. The profile shows a few million clones, approximately 94% of them singletons. The sample was naive CD4+ T cells sorted from blood. Subset noted: CD45RA+ positively selected. The receptors come from a man between 18 and 29 years old in good health.

The chain's CDR3 is CATTRTGTGPGNTIYF. The CDR3 nucleotides are TGTGCCACCACTCGCACCGGGACAGGGCCGGGAAACACCATATATTTT. This chain joins TRBV15 and TRBJ1-3; 9 bases are a match to TRBD1. V shed 7 bases, J shed 4 bases, and the junction held 11 bases outside the gene matches. Per the germline V gene, CDR1 is LNHNV and CDR2 is YYDKDF (reference sequence). The CDR3 has 16 amino acids. Combining the CDR3 with reference TRBV15 and TRBJ1-3 gives the whole variable domain DAMVIQNPRYQVTQFGKPVTLSCSQTLNHNVMYWYQQKSSQAPKLLFHYYDKDFNNEADTPDNFQSRRPNTSFCFLDIRSPGLGDTAMYLCATTRTGTGPGNTIYFGEGSWLTVV.

The rearrangement uses TRBV27 and TRBJ2-2; TRBD1 might be the D (7 bases). Trimming cost V 6 bases and J 1 base, with 15 bases left between them. This CDR3 has 16 residues. Germline values: CDR1 MNHEY, CDR2 SMNVEV (reference sequence). CDR3 coding DNA: TGTGCCAGCAGGTGGGCAGGGGGGCGGAACACCGGGGAGCTGTTTTTT. Protein: CASRWAGGRNTGELFF.

This rearrangement joins TRBV28 to TRBJ1-5, with a possible D match to TRBD1 (5 bases). V lost 4 bases and J lost 4, with 14 bases in between. The germline CDR1 and CDR2 sequences are MDHEN and SYDVKM. This CDR3 comprises 15 residues. CDR3 in amino acids: CASSSERRANQPQHF. CDR3 nucleotides: TGTGCCAGCAGTTCGGAGCGCAGGGCAAATCAGCCCCAGCATTTT.